The 18 T cell receptor beta chains reported below all come from one sample, sequenced in a study of shared clonotypes between healthy human individuals (dated by TCRdb to about 2020). The protocol used for the library was the immunoSEQ multiplex PCR assay. The immuneACCESS repertoire file appears here via TCRdb, limited to in-frame rearrangements. These files lack a portion of the clones; in checked studies, under half of the deficit traces to unresolved V genes, and the cause of the others is not known. The sample table holds 300,000 to 400,000 clones, of which approximately 79% were seen once. The top ten constitute about a tenth of the sample. The sample taken for sequencing was memory CD4+ T cells sorted from blood. The sample's cell subset or site label, in plain terms: CD45RA-negative fraction. The receptors derive from a man aged 25 to 40 in good health.

This clone was counted a few times. The chain recombines TRBV4-3 with TRBJ1-2, with a weak D call TRBD1 (5 bases). The V end was cut by 0 bases, the J end by 5 bases, with 13 bases between. This CDR3 spans 15 amino acids. The germline gives CDR1 LGHNA, CDR2 YSLEER. This CDR3 reads CASSQDPAGAYGYTF. The CDR3 nucleotides are TGCGCCAGCAGCCAAGATCCGGCTGGGGCTTATGGCTACACCTTC.

This clone was counted only a few times. This chain links TRBV5-8 with TRBJ2-1; D is perhaps TRBD2 (6 bases). The germline V and J ends were trimmed by 1 base and 10 bases, with 9 bases remaining between them. In germline, CDR1 is SGHTS, CDR2 YDEGEE. This CDR3 comprises 12 residues. CDR3 coding DNA: TGTGCCAGCAGCTTGTGGGACTTGGAGCAGTTCTTC. It specifies CASSLWDLEQFF.

V usage is TRBV30 and J usage is TRBJ2-2; possible D gene TRBD1, 5 bases. Germline values: CDR1 GTSNPN, CDR2 SVGIG (reference sequence). V gave up 0 bases and J gave up 5 bases, with 13 bases separating them. This CDR3 is 15 amino acids long. CDR3 DNA: TGTGCCTGGAGTGTTAAGGTAGCAGGGACCGGGGAGCTGTTTTTT. It yields the protein CAWSVKVAGTGELFF. Using reference TRBV30 and TRBJ2-2 for the parts outside the CDR3, the full variable domain is SQTIHQWPATLVQPVGSPLSLECTVEGTSNPNLYWYRQAAGRGLQLLFYSVGIGQISSEVPQNLSASRPQDRQFILSSKKLLLSDSGFYLCAWSVKVAGTGELFFGEGSRLTVL.

The table lists this clone with a few counts. The V gene is TRBV5-4, the J gene TRBJ1-3; TRBD1 is a possible D gene (5 bases). V was cut by 0 bases and J by 2 bases, with 6 bases left in between. The CDR3 consists of 14 residues. Germline V gene lookup returns CDR1 SGHNT and CDR2 YYREEE (reference sequence). CDR3 sequence: CASSLARAGNTIYF. In DNA, the CDR3 is TGTGCCAGCAGCTTGGCCAGGGCTGGAAACACCATATATTTT.

The chain couples TRBV4-3 to TRBJ2-7, with 8 nucleotides matching TRBD1. The CDR3 covers 16 residues. Trimming cost V 1 base and J 4 bases; bases outside gene matches: 9. Germline V CDR1 and CDR2: LGHNA, YSLEER. The CDR3 protein is CASSQAAQGALYEQYF. For the CDR3, the DNA is TGCGCCAGCAGCCAAGCAGCCCAGGGGGCGTTGTACGAGCAGTACTTC.

This rearrangement joins TRBV28 to TRBJ2-1; 7 positions match TRBD2. Unmatched junction bases numbered 1, after V lost 4 bases and J lost 7 bases. Germline CDR1 reads MDHEN; CDR2 reads SYDVKM. CDR3 length equals 12 residues. CDR3 region: CASSSGRNEQFF. CDR3 bases: TGTGCCAGCAGTTCCGGGAGGAATGAGCAGTTCTTC.

The rearrangement uses TRBV7-9 and TRBJ2-1; TRBD2 matches 11 bases. Germline values: CDR1 SEHNR, CDR2 FQNEAQ (reference sequence). V lost 5 bases, J lost 4 bases, and 4 bases stayed unmatched. The CDR3 is made up of 15 amino acids. For the CDR3, the DNA is TGTGCCAGCAGCCTGGGGACTAGCGGTTACAATGAGCAGTTCTTC. Amino acids: CASSLGTSGYNEQFF.

The chain is built from TRBV9 and TRBJ1-1; D unresolved. Trimming left V 0 bases short and J 5 bases short, with 11 bases between. Germline CDR1 is SGDLS and CDR2 is YYNGEE. This CDR3 has 14 residues. The CDR3 is CASSVVGGGTEAFF. CDR3 nucleotide sequence: TGTGCCAGCAGCGTAGTTGGAGGAGGGACTGAAGCTTTCTTT.

The CDR3 loop reads CASSLARTGPGNTIYF. The CDR3 region has the DNA TGTGCCAGCAGCTTAGCTCGGACAGGGCCTGGAAACACCATATATTTT. The chain links TRBV7-8 to TRBJ1-3, with 8 bases identical to TRBD1. There are 16 residues in the CDR3. With 0 bases clipped from V and 2 bases from J, the junction kept 3 bases outside the gene matches. Germline V CDR1 and CDR2: SGHVS, FQNEAQ.

The chain employs TRBV28 and TRBJ1-2, with TRBD1 matching over 7 bases. In germline, CDR1 is MDHEN, CDR2 SYDVKM. CDR3 size: 13 residues. V shed 10 bases, J shed 5 bases, and the junction held 10 bases outside the gene matches. The CDR3 nucleotides read TGTGCCACCCATCGACAGGGTAGATATGGCTACACCTTC. Its translation is CATHRQGRYGYTF.

The chain uses TRBV7-7 and TRBJ2-1; a weak D match, TRBD2 (5 bases). Trimming pared 5 bases from V and 9 bases from J, leaving 14 bases between. The V gene's germline CDR1 is SSHAT and CDR2 FNYEAQ (reference sequence). The CDR3 contains 13 residues. CDR3 nucleotides: TGTGCCAGCAGCGTCTCCGAGGGCCTTGAGCAGTTCTTC. Amino acid sequence: CASSVSEGLEQFF.

This clone was recorded many times. This chain connects TRBV2 to TRBJ1-1; the match to TRBD1 covers 7 bases. Germline V gene data show CDR1 as SNHLY and CDR2 as FYNNEI. There are 12 residues in the CDR3. The J segment lost 6 bases and the V segment lost 10 bases, leaving 8 bases of the junction unmatched. CDR3 sequence (DNA): TGTGCCACCCGACAGGGACCGGCTGAAGCTTTCTTT. This sequence encodes CATRQGPAEAFF.

The rearrangement uses TRBV4-3 and TRBJ2-1, with TRBD1 identical over 8 bases. Germline loops: CDR1 LGHNA, CDR2 YSLEER. This CDR3 contains 14 residues. The V segment lost 4 bases and the J segment 3 bases; nucleotides outside the gene matches: 2. The CDR3 protein is CASSPGQDYNEQFF. DNA of the CDR3: TGCGCCAGCAGCCCGGGACAGGACTACAATGAGCAGTTCTTC.

CDR3 nucleotides: TGTGCCAGCTCCTTGAGGCTCCAGTCGAACAATGAGCAGTTCTTC. The encoded protein is CASSLRLQSNNEQFF. The V gene is TRBV2, the J gene TRBJ2-1, with no clear D. This CDR3 spans 15 amino acids. Germline assignment: CDR1 SNHLY and CDR2 FYNNEI. Trimming removed 8 bases from V and 5 bases from J, with 19 bases in between.

This CDR3 reads CAWSVYRTREVRTDTQYF. CDR3 nucleotides: TGTGCCTGGAGTGTTTATCGGACGCGGGAGGTTCGCACAGATACGCAGTATTTT. The chain employs TRBV30 and TRBJ2-3; 8 nucleotides align to TRBD2. The germline gives CDR1 GTSNPN, CDR2 SVGIG (reference sequence). This CDR3 has 18 amino acids. J lost 1 base, V lost 0 bases, and 12 bases had no gene match.

This rearrangement joins TRBV27 to TRBJ2-1, with TRBD1 identical over 7 bases. Trimming at V came to 5 bases and at J to 0 bases, leaving 4 bases not matched to a gene. The CDR3 runs to 15 residues. Germline CDR1 MNHEY, CDR2 SMNVEV (reference sequence). The CDR3, as DNA: TGTGCCAGCAGTCTGACAGGGTTCTCCTACAATGAGCAGTTCTTC. Translated, it gives CASSLTGFSYNEQFF.

The chain is built from TRBV7-2 and TRBJ1-2; 8 bases line up with TRBD1. Germline CDR1 reads SGHTA; CDR2 reads FQGNSA. The CDR3 is 15 residues long. V lost 1 base, J lost 8 bases, and 9 bases stayed unmatched. For the CDR3, the DNA is TGTGCCAGCAGCTTAGTGCAAGGGACAGGAGTCGGCTACACCTTC. Translating gives CASSLVQGTGVGYTF.

The V and J genes are TRBV7-8 and TRBJ2-7, with TRBD2 as a possible D gene (5 bases). The CDR3 totals 13 residues. V shed 1 base and J shed 3 bases, with 7 bases lying between them. CDR1 and CDR2 from the germline V gene are SGHVS and FQNEAQ. For the CDR3, the DNA is TGTGCCAGCAGCTTAGGCCGGGACTACGAGCAGTACTTC. It translates to CASSLGRDYEQYF.